The source of this T cell receptor beta chain is a study of beta chain features in type 1 diabetes. This clone was seen a few times. Its antigen is currently unknown. CDR3 length: 14 amino acids. The germline V gene encodes CDR1 LGHNA and CDR2 YSLEER. The germline V and J ends were trimmed by 6 bases and 6 bases, with 17 bases remaining between them. Expressed TCRB transcripts were sequenced because the entire RNA isolate underwent reverse transcription. Assay: immunoSEQ multiplex PCR; the TCRdb copy retains only in-frame clones and omits some. The sample holds 600,000 to 650,000 clones, 15% to 17% seen once. Whole-study results and caveats: People with Type 1 diabetes carried modestly yet significantly shorter TCRB CDR3s in all four CD4+ subsets.

The chain recombines TRBV4-3 with TRBJ1-1; a weak D match, TRBD1 (5 bases). Sequencing input: naive CD4+ T cells from blood. The TCR was taken from a man between 18 and 35 years old in good health. The CDR3, as DNA: TGCGCCAGCAGTAAGCGCAGGGAAGGGTCTGAAGCTTTCTTT. Its translation is CASSKRREGSEAFF.